Shown below are 21 T cell receptor beta chains from a single sample sequenced in a study of blood T cell repertoires in COVID-19. Sequenced by immunoSEQ multiplex PCR; TCRdb stores in-frame clones only, minus some. The profile shows over 150,000 clones, approximately 80% of them singletons. The sequenced sample was peripheral blood. The receptor set was obtained from a woman between 55 and 75 years old with acute or convalescent COVID-19.

The genes are TRBV12-3 or TRBV12-4 and TRBJ1-2; perhaps TRBD1 as D (6 bases). Deletions cut 6 bases from V and 2 bases from J, with 10 bases between. CDR3 size: 13 residues. DNA of the CDR3: TGTGCCAGCAGAGCGGACAGAAACTATGGCTACACCTTC. It translates to CASRADRNYGYTF.

This clone was detected only once. This chain uses TRBV5-1 with TRBJ2-1; tentatively, D is TRBD2 (6 bases). In germline, CDR1 is SGHRS, CDR2 YFSETQ. V dropped 4 bases and J dropped 9 bases, with 11 bases sitting between them. The CDR3 extends over 12 amino acids. CDR3 DNA sequence: TGCGCCAGCAGCCCTGGGAGGCCTGAGCAGTTCTTC. Translating gives CASSPGRPEQFF. The full variable domain, in which reference TRBV5-1 and TRBJ2-1 provide the parts outside the CDR3, is KAGVTQTPRYLIKTRGQQVTLSCSPISGHRSVSWYQQTPGQGLQFLFEYFSETQRNKGNFPGRFSGRQFSNSRSEMNVSTLELGDSALYLCASSPGRPEQFFGPGTRLTVL.

This sequence joins TRBV5-1 and TRBJ1-6, with TRBD1 identical over 12 bases. Germline assignment: CDR1 SGHRS and CDR2 YFSETQ. Trimming cost V 5 bases and J 7 bases; bases outside gene matches: 13. CDR3 length: 18 amino acids. The CDR3 nucleotides are TGCGCCAGCAGGTCCGGGACAGGGGGCGCCGGAAGCAATTCACCCCTCCACTTT. Its protein product is CASRSGTGGAGSNSPLHF.

This chain joins TRBV18 and TRBJ2-3; maybe TRBD1 (5 bases). V lost 5 bases to trimming and J lost 2 bases, with 14 bases between them. Germline V gene sequence: CDR1 KGHSH, CDR2 LQKENI. This CDR3 contains 15 residues. The CDR3 protein is CASSIFKGNTDTQYF. CDR3 bases: TGTGCCAGCTCAATATTTAAGGGGAACACAGATACGCAGTATTTT.

This sequence joins TRBV27 and TRBJ1-2; 8 bases agree with TRBD1. V lost 6 bases to trimming and J lost 7 bases; unmatched junction nucleotides: 16. The CDR3 is made up of 16 amino acids. Looked up from germline, CDR1 is MNHEY and CDR2 is SMNVEV (reference sequence). The CDR3 bases are TGTGCCAGCAGCTTCTTTCCACTCGAACAGGGGGGTGGCTACACCTTC. Translation: CASSFFPLEQGGGYTF.

The V gene is TRBV5-1, the J gene TRBJ1-1; 7 bases match TRBD1. The CDR3 has 15 amino acids. Germline V lookup: CDR1 SGHRS, CDR2 YFSETQ. After removal of 2 bases from V and 1 base from J, the junction contained 5 bases not matched to a gene. CDR3 loop: CASSFSGTANTEAFF. CDR3 DNA sequence: TGCGCCAGCAGCTTTAGTGGGACAGCGAACACTGAAGCTTTCTTT.

The CDR3 coding sequence is TGTGCCAGCAGCTTGGTAGACAGGGCCAACACTGAAGCTTTCTTT. It specifies CASSLVDRANTEAFF. V and J are TRBV5-4 and TRBJ1-1; TRBD1 agrees at 7 bases. Germline V gives CDR1 SGHNT, CDR2 YYREEE (reference sequence). The CDR3 sequence is 15 residues long. The V segment lost 0 bases and the J segment 2 bases; nucleotides outside the gene matches: 4. The full variable domain, completed using reference TRBV5-4 and TRBJ1-1, is ETGVTQSPTHLIKTRGQQVTLRCSSQSGHNTVSWYQQALGQGPQFIFQYYREEENGRGNFPPRFSGLQFPNYSSELNVNALELDDSALYLCASSLVDRANTEAFFGQGTRLTVV.

This chain joins TRBV30 and TRBJ2-6; D call uncertain. The CDR3 length is 16 residues. Trimming cost V 4 bases and J 0 bases, with 13 bases left between them. The V gene's germline CDR1 is GTSNPN and CDR2 SVGIG (reference sequence). For the CDR3, the DNA is TGTGCCTGGATTTCGGCGGCATACTCTGGGGCCAACGTCCTGACTTTC. This translates into CAWISAAYSGANVLTF. Together with reference TRBV30 and TRBJ2-6, the CDR3 gives the full variable domain: SQTIHQWPATLVQPVGSPLSLECTVEGTSNPNLYWYRQAAGRGLQLLFYSVGIGQISSEVPQNLSASRPQDRQFILSSKKLLLSDSGFYLCAWISAAYSGANVLTFGAGSRLTVL.

The V and J genes are TRBV19 and TRBJ1-1; 7 nucleotides align to TRBD1. From germline, CDR1 is LNHDA and CDR2 SQIVND (reference sequence). This CDR3 region has 15 residues. Trimming cost V 5 bases and J 2 bases; bases outside gene matches: 8. The CDR3 DNA reads TGTGCCAGTAGTCCACGACAGGGATCTAACACTGAAGCTTTCTTT. It specifies CASSPRQGSNTEAFF.

The gene calls are TRBV18 and TRBJ1-2; D not resolved. Germline loops: CDR1 KGHSH, CDR2 LQKENI. The V gene lost 2 bases and the J gene lost 5 bases, with 9 bases spanning the gap. This CDR3 has 13 amino acids. CDR3 in amino acids: CASSPAAFYGYTF. The CDR3 DNA is TGTGCCAGCTCACCAGCAGCGTTTTATGGCTACACCTTC.

The chain links TRBV19 to TRBJ2-3; 9 bases are a match to TRBD2. Germline V gene sequence: CDR1 LNHDA, CDR2 SQIVND (reference sequence). The CDR3 totals 13 residues. J lost 8 bases, V lost 3 bases, and 3 bases had no gene match. The DNA of the CDR3 is TGTGCCAGTAGTATCCCGCGGGGGGGTACGCAGTATTTT. This translates into CASSIPRGGTQYF.

This clone was recorded only once. The chain carries TRBV28 and TRBJ1-2; TRBD1 matches 9 bases. V lost 4 bases to trimming and J lost 3 bases; unmatched junction nucleotides: 9. Looked up from germline, CDR1 is MDHEN and CDR2 is SYDVKM. This CDR3 region has 16 residues. The CDR3, as DNA: TGTGCCAGCAGTTCGAACAGGGGGCTTGCTGACTATGGCTACACCTTC. Amino acid sequence: CASSSNRGLADYGYTF.

CDR3 bases: TGTGCCAGCAGCCACCCCGACAGAGATAACTATGGCTACACCTTC. Protein: CASSHPDRDNYGYTF. This chain uses TRBV4-2 with TRBJ1-2; perhaps TRBD1 as D (5 bases). The CDR3 is 15 residues long. The V gene's germline CDR1 is LGHNA and CDR2 YNFKEQ. V shed 3 bases and J shed 1 base, with 12 bases lying between them.

The J gene is TRBJ2-7, the V gene TRBV6-1, with 9 nucleotides matching TRBD2. CDR3 length: 18 residues. The V and J ends lost 3 bases and 0 bases, in that order; junction bases with no gene match: 12. Germline CDR1 MNHNS, CDR2 SASEGT. CDR3 DNA sequence: TGTGCCAGCAGTGACGCGGGGTTAAGCGGGGGGTACTCCTACGAGCAGTACTTC. It codes for CASSDAGLSGGYSYEQYF.

As to this clone: At one boundary the junction diverges from the germline segment, which might be a read error. This chain connects TRBV12-3 or TRBV12-4 to TRBJ1-5; D possibly corresponds to TRBD1 (5 bases). This CDR3 region has 13 residues. CDR3 protein: CASTADSIQPQHF. The CDR3 DNA reads as TGTGCCAGCACCGCCGACAGCATTCAGCCCCAGCATTTT.

The count of this clone is one. As DNA, the CDR3 is TGTGCCAGCAGGACGGACAGGGTCGGAAACACCATATATTTT. Residues: CASRTDRVGNTIYF. The J gene is TRBJ1-3, the V gene TRBV28; TRBD1 agrees at 8 bases. The CDR3 sequence is 14 residues long. Germline-derived CDR1 and CDR2 are MDHEN and SYDVKM. The V gene end was trimmed by 6 bases and the J gene end by 4 bases; junction bases not matched to a gene: 5.

The sample holds a few counts of this clone. The chain combines TRBV27 with TRBJ1-1; 9 positions agree with TRBD1. The V segment lost 6 bases and the J segment 6 bases; nucleotides outside the gene matches: 8. This CDR3 comprises 14 residues. The germline CDR1 and CDR2 sequences are MNHEY and SMNVEV (reference sequence). The CDR3 coding sequence is TGTGCCAGCAGCCACTGGGACAGGGAGGCTGAAGCTTTCTTT. Protein: CASSHWDREAEAFF.

J is TRBJ1-1 and V is TRBV19; 7 bases align to TRBD1. CDR3 length: 11 amino acids. Germline V CDR1 and CDR2: LNHDA, SQIVND (reference sequence). V was clipped by 6 bases and J by 5 bases; unmatched bases: 0. In nucleotides, the CDR3 is TGTGCCAGTAGACAGGGGACTGAAGCTTTCTTT. It yields the protein CASRQGTEAFF.

The gene calls are TRBV5-6 and TRBJ1-1, with 9 bases identical to TRBD1. J was trimmed by 2 bases and V by 1 base; bases with no gene match: 12. CDR1 and CDR2 (germline): SGHDT, YYEEEE. The CDR3 spans 18 residues. The CDR3 sequence: CASSLRAWDRVTNTEAFF. The CDR3, as DNA: TGTGCCAGCAGCTTGAGGGCATGGGACAGGGTCACCAACACTGAAGCTTTCTTT.

The sample holds a few counts of this clone. The V and J genes are TRBV5-1 and TRBJ1-3; D might be TRBD1 (6 bases). CDR1 SGHRS and CDR2 YFSETQ come from the germline V gene. V lost 7 bases and J 0 bases, leaving 11 bases between the germline ends. The length of the CDR3 is 14 residues. CDR3 nucleotides: TGCGCCAGCCGTGAACAGGGCTCTGGAAACACCATATATTTT. It encodes CASREQGSGNTIYF.

J is TRBJ2-7 and V is TRBV27, with D perhaps TRBD2 (6 bases). V lost 3 bases, J lost 7 bases, and 25 bases lay in between. Germline V CDR1 and CDR2: MNHEY, SMNVEV (reference sequence). This CDR3 is 17 amino acids long. The CDR3 nucleotides read TGTGCCAGCAGTTTGAATACGGGGGTAGGAGGGGCCGGGGAGCAGTACTTC. Amino acid sequence: CASSLNTGVGGAGEQYF.